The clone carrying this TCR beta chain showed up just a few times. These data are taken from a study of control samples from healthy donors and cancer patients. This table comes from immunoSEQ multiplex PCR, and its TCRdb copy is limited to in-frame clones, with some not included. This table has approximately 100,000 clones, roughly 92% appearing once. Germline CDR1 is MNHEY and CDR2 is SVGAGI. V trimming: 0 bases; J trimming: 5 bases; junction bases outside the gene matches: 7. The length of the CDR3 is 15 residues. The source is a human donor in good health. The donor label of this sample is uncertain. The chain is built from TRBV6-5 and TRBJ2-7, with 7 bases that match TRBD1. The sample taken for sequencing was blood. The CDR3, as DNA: TGTGCCAGCAGTTACTCGTACAGGGGAATGGACGAGCAGTACTTC. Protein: CASSYSYRGMDEQYF.